The sequence of this TCR beta chain was determined in a study of PD-1 blockade in classical Hodgkin lymphoma. All patients relapsed after autologous stem cell transplantation, and brentuximab vedotin exposure varied. Only in-frame clones appear in the TCRdb table, and some are missing; sequencing was by immunoSEQ multiplex PCR. The sample contains nearly 25,000 clones, about 70% of which appear only once. Study-wide results and caveats: CD4+ TCR diversity climbed significantly by C4D1, unlike CD8+ TCR diversity. Excluded were patients who started nivolumab under 1 year after ASCT, a group that had lower diversity. Diminished baseline TCR diversity has been reported in newly diagnosed patients relative to healthy donors. Whatever underlies the repertoire differences (possibly disease activity or prior therapy) remains undefined.

About this clone: Its antigen remains unidentified.

V trimming: 0 bases; J trimming: 2 bases; junction bases outside the gene matches: 3. Germline V gives CDR1 PRHDT, CDR2 FYEKMQ (reference sequence). The CDR3 has 16 amino acids. The sample was peripheral blood mononuclear cells (PBMCs), taken at baseline. V is TRBV13 and J is TRBJ1-3; 8 positions agree with TRBD1. The clonotype originates from a human donor with classical Hodgkin lymphoma. The CDR3 spells CASSLGNRGAGNTIYF. For the CDR3, the DNA is TGTGCCAGCAGCTTAGGAAACAGGGGGGCTGGAAACACCATATATTTT.